One and the same sample provided the 27 T cell receptor beta chains below, sequenced in a study of OX40 agonist ivuxolimab in advanced cancers. Assay used: immunoSEQ multiplex PCR; TCRdb lists only in-frame clones, some missing. There are 55,000 or so clones in the sample; around nine tenths occur only once, and 6.9% lies in the top ten. The source was CD4+ or CD8+ T cells sorted from blood, collected in a trial of the OX40 agonist ivuxolimab. These receptors were taken from an adult with an advanced solid tumor such as melanoma, head and neck, liver or kidney cancer.

The chain recombines TRBV6-5 with TRBJ2-7; the D call may be TRBD1 or TRBD2 (5 bases each). The CDR3 is 12 residues long. V was cut by 5 bases and J by 5 bases, with 10 bases left in between. Germline V gene data show CDR1 as MNHEY and CDR2 as SVGAGI. As DNA, the CDR3 is TGTGCCAGCAGTACGGGACGCCACGAGCAGTACTTC. Amino acid sequence: CASSTGRHEQYF.

V and J are TRBV6-6 and TRBJ1-4; the match to TRBD1 covers 7 bases. CDR1 and CDR2 from the germline V gene are MNHNY and SVGAGI (reference sequence). V was clipped by 0 bases and J by 10 bases; unmatched bases: 8. CDR3 length: 15 residues. As DNA, the CDR3 is TGTGCCAGCAGTTACTCTGACAGGGTTGGGGGAAAACTGTTTTTT. Its protein product is CASSYSDRVGGKLFF.

The chain joins TRBV9 to TRBJ2-2; 12 positions match TRBD2. The germline V gene encodes CDR1 SGDLS and CDR2 YYNGEE. V lost 5 bases to trimming and J lost 4 bases; unmatched junction nucleotides: 12. This CDR3 has 18 residues. This CDR3 is CASSLGQTSGRGTGELFF. Here the CDR3 DNA reads TGTGCCAGCAGTCTCGGCCAGACTAGCGGGAGAGGCACCGGGGAGCTGTTTTTT.

The chain is built from TRBV19 and TRBJ2-3; the D gene is possibly TRBD1 (6 bases). V shed 0 bases and J shed 0 bases, with 7 bases lying between them. Germline CDR1 is LNHDA and CDR2 is SQIVND (reference sequence). There are 15 residues in the CDR3. The CDR3 spells CASSIEGASTDTQYF. DNA of the CDR3: TGTGCCAGTAGTATAGAGGGGGCTAGCACAGATACGCAGTATTTT.

This chain uses TRBV6-5 with TRBJ1-5; a weak D match, TRBD1 (5 bases). Per germline, CDR1 MNHEY and CDR2 SVGAGI. Trimming left V 5 bases short and J 4 bases short, with 15 bases between. The CDR3 has 15 amino acids. Here the CDR3 reads CASSPTGLDNQPQHF. CDR3 in DNA: TGTGCCAGCAGTCCTACGGGACTGGATAATCAGCCCCAGCATTTT.

This clone was picked up one time. The J gene is TRBJ2-4, the V gene TRBV5-4, with D unclear. V lost 3 bases to trimming and J lost 0 bases, with 7 bases between them. CDR3 length: 14 amino acids. Germline assignment: CDR1 SGHNT and CDR2 YYREEE (reference sequence). The CDR3 loop is CASSSELAKNIQYF. Here the CDR3 DNA reads TGTGCCAGCAGCTCGGAACTAGCCAAAAACATTCAGTACTTC.

V gene TRBV5-1 combines with J gene TRBJ1-1; 10 bases are a match to TRBD1. This CDR3 is built from 18 residues. After removal of 4 bases from V and 0 bases from J, the junction contained 12 bases not matched to a gene. Germline CDR1 reads SGHRS; CDR2 reads YFSETQ. CDR3 amino acids: CASSPGYRTGGLNTEAFF. The CDR3 nucleotides are TGCGCCAGCAGCCCCGGATATCGGACAGGGGGATTGAACACTGAAGCTTTCTTT.

The CDR3 protein is CASSKLGGGANTGELFF. Here the CDR3 DNA reads TGTGCCAGTAGTAAGTTAGGGGGCGGAGCGAACACCGGGGAGCTGTTTTTT. The gene calls are TRBV19 and TRBJ2-2; 7 bases match TRBD1. CDR1 is LNHDA and CDR2 is SQIVND in the germline V gene (reference sequence). The CDR3 totals 17 residues. V trimming: 4 bases; J trimming: 0 bases; junction bases outside the gene matches: 8.

This clone has only one observation. This chain links TRBV10-3 with TRBJ1-1; D unresolved. V was shortened by 1 base and J by 2 bases, with 5 bases between the two germline ends. Germline V gives CDR1 ENHRY, CDR2 SYGVKD. There are 13 residues in the CDR3. Here the CDR3 reads CAISELANTEAFF. Here the CDR3 DNA reads TGTGCCATCAGTGAGTTAGCTAACACTGAAGCTTTCTTT.

The CDR3 DNA is TGTGCCAGCAGCTTAATATCCGCGGGGGGTGGCTACACCTTC. Its protein is CASSLISAGGGYTF. The rearrangement uses TRBV5-6 and TRBJ1-2, with a weak D call TRBD1 (5 bases). Germline CDR1 SGHDT, CDR2 YYEEEE. V was cut by 2 bases and J by 7 bases, with 15 bases left in between. The CDR3 sequence is 14 residues long.

This chain links TRBV7-3 with TRBJ1-3, with D perhaps TRBD1 (5 bases). The germline V gene has CDR1 SGHTA and CDR2 FQGTGA. This CDR3 comprises 16 residues. V was clipped by 5 bases and J by 4 bases, with 18 bases between them. The CDR3 region has the DNA TGTGCCAGCAGCCTTGGGACTGGGGCCGGGGGAAACACCATATATTTT. Its translation is CASSLGTGAGGNTIYF.

The chain uses TRBV5-6 and TRBJ2-7; no clear D. The CDR3 covers 11 residues. Trimming stripped 0 bases from V and 4 bases from J, with 2 bases between. Germline lookup yields CDR1 SGHDT and CDR2 YYEEEE. CDR3 loop: CASSLDYEQYF. CDR3 DNA: TGTGCCAGCAGCTTGGATTACGAGCAGTACTTC.

J is TRBJ2-7 and V is TRBV7-2; D remains unclear. V was cut by 2 bases and J by 5 bases, with 4 bases left in between. Germline V gene lookup returns CDR1 SGHTA and CDR2 FQGNSA. This CDR3 comprises 11 residues. The chain's CDR3 is CASSLIHEQYF. The CDR3 DNA reads TGTGCCAGCAGCTTAATACACGAGCAGTACTTC.

V usage is TRBV28 and J usage is TRBJ1-4; 9 bases fit TRBD1. Germline-derived CDR1 and CDR2 are MDHEN and SYDVKM. V dropped 8 bases and J dropped 3; count of bases not matched to a gene: 4. This CDR3 contains 14 residues. CDR3 DNA sequence: TGTGCCAGCTCCCGGACAGGGGCTAATGAAAAACTGTTTTTT. Translated, it gives CASSRTGANEKLFF.

The rearrangement links TRBV28 to TRBJ2-7, with D maybe TRBD1 (6 bases). The CDR3 sequence is 12 residues long. Trimming pared 8 bases from V and 0 bases from J, leaving 8 bases between. From germline, CDR1 is MDHEN and CDR2 SYDVKM. The CDR3 here is CASRQDSYEQYF. The DNA for the CDR3 is TGTGCCAGCCGACAGGACTCCTACGAGCAGTACTTC.

The CDR3 protein is CASKGIRTSGYNEQFF. The CDR3 DNA sequence: TGTGCCAGTAAGGGGATTCGGACTAGCGGTTACAATGAGCAGTTCTTC. The chain joins TRBV19 to TRBJ2-1, with TRBD2 matching over 10 bases. The CDR3 is 16 residues long. Losses at the gene ends were 7 bases for V and 4 bases for J; bases not matched to a gene: 10. Germline CDR1 reads LNHDA; CDR2 reads SQIVND (reference sequence).

This rearrangement joins TRBV7-2 to TRBJ1-3; perhaps TRBD1 as D (6 bases). Trimming pared 5 bases from V and 0 bases from J, leaving 11 bases between. The CDR3 extends over 15 amino acids. From germline, CDR1 is SGHTA and CDR2 FQGNSA. In DNA form, the CDR3 reads TGTGCCAGCAGCCTAGGACAGTTCTCTGGAAACACCATATATTTT. It translates to CASSLGQFSGNTIYF.

V is TRBV27 and J is TRBJ2-3; D is ambiguous. This CDR3 has 16 amino acids. Trimming shortened V by 2 bases and J by 4 bases, and 16 bases separated the two germline ends. Looked up from germline, CDR1 is MNHEY and CDR2 is SMNVEV (reference sequence). The CDR3 spells CASSLDMGSRPDTQYF. Written as DNA, the CDR3 is TGTGCCAGCAGTTTAGATATGGGGTCCCGACCAGATACGCAGTATTTT.

This chain connects TRBV6-5 to TRBJ1-1; 7 positions agree with TRBD1. V lost 5 bases, J lost 1 base, and 4 bases stayed unmatched. The CDR3 extends over 14 amino acids. Germline assignment: CDR1 MNHEY and CDR2 SVGAGI. CDR3 sequence (DNA): TGTGCCAGCAGTGCGACAGGGCCGAACACTGAAGCTTTCTTT. Protein product: CASSATGPNTEAFF.

This chain links TRBV19 with TRBJ1-4, with D uncertain. CDR3 length equals 17 residues. Per germline, CDR1 LNHDA and CDR2 SQIVND (reference sequence). The V end was cut by 5 bases, the J end by 5 bases, with 21 bases between. CDR3 nucleotide sequence: TGTGCCAGTAGTCCGACCGGGCTCACACTCTTAAATGAAAAACTGTTTTTT. Protein product: CASSPTGLTLLNEKLFF. Complete variable domain (other parts from reference TRBV19 and TRBJ1-4): DGGITQSPKYLFRKEGQNVTLSCEQNLNHDAMYWYRQDPGQGLRLIYYSQIVNDFQKGDIAEGYSVSREKKESFPLTVTSAQKNPTAFYLCASSPTGLTLLNEKLFFGSGTQLSVL.

This sequence joins TRBV5-6 and TRBJ2-1, with D tentatively TRBD2 (5 bases). Germline V gives CDR1 SGHDT, CDR2 YYEEEE. Trimming removed 1 base from V and 8 bases from J, with 25 bases in between. CDR3 length: 18 residues. The DNA of the CDR3 is TGTGCCAGCAGCTTGCGGCCCTCCCGAGGCGGGTTGGTTTATGAGCAGTTCTTC. As protein: CASSLRPSRGGLVYEQFF.

In nucleotides, the CDR3 is TGCGCCAGCAGCCAAGAAGGGACAGGGTTAGGCAATGAGCAGTTCTTC. This sequence encodes CASSQEGTGLGNEQFF. J is TRBJ2-1 and V is TRBV4-1; 9 nucleotides align to TRBD1. After removal of 0 bases from V and 6 bases from J, the junction contained 6 bases not matched to a gene. In germline, CDR1 is MGHRA, CDR2 YSYEKL. There are 16 residues in the CDR3.

The V and J genes are TRBV30 and TRBJ1-5; D gene unclear. Deletions cut 1 base from V and 7 bases from J, with 11 bases between. CDR1 and CDR2 (germline): GTSNPN, SVGIG (reference sequence). The CDR3 spans 13 residues. CDR3 in amino acids: CAWSGTRGQPQHF. The CDR3 nucleotides read TGTGCCTGGAGTGGGACTCGCGGGCAGCCCCAGCATTTT. Supplemented by reference TRBV30 and TRBJ1-5, the full variable domain reads SQTIHQWPATLVQPVGSPLSLECTVEGTSNPNLYWYRQAAGRGLQLLFYSVGIGQISSEVPQNLSASRPQDRQFILSSKKLLLSDSGFYLCAWSGTRGQPQHFGDGTRLSIL.

The chain couples TRBV5-4 to TRBJ1-1; 8 bases map to TRBD1. CDR3 length: 12 residues. V shed 4 bases, J shed 5 bases, and the junction held 1 base outside the gene matches. CDR1 and CDR2 (germline): SGHNT, YYREEE (reference sequence). For the CDR3, the DNA is TGTGCCAGCAGCGGGGACAGGACTGAAGCTTTCTTT. Protein: CASSGDRTEAFF.

The chain couples TRBV28 to TRBJ2-7; a possible D gene is TRBD1 (5 bases). Per germline, CDR1 MDHEN and CDR2 SYDVKM. V was clipped by 7 bases and J by 2 bases, with 12 bases between them. The CDR3 covers 13 residues. CDR3 region: CASKQEYPYEQYF. For the CDR3, the DNA is TGTGCCAGCAAACAGGAATACCCCTACGAGCAGTACTTC.

This chain links TRBV28 with TRBJ2-2, with 10 bases that match TRBD1. This CDR3 has 16 residues. CDR1 is MDHEN, CDR2 SYDVKM, per germline. Unmatched junction bases numbered 10, after V lost 5 bases and J lost 7 bases. The CDR3 coding sequence is TGTGCCAGCAGTCCCTCGGGACAGGGGTATGTCGGGGAGCTGTTTTTT. Residues: CASSPSGQGYVGELFF.

Here the CDR3 DNA reads TGCAGCGTTGAGGGGACAGGAAGGAACAATCAGCCCCAGCATTTT. Encoded protein: CSVEGTGRNNQPQHF. The chain uses TRBV29-1 and TRBJ1-5; 8 positions agree with TRBD1. This CDR3 region has 15 residues. The V segment lost 3 bases and the J segment 3 bases; nucleotides outside the gene matches: 7. Per germline, CDR1 SQVTM and CDR2 ANQGSEA.